The text below deals with one T cell receptor (beta chain). Its antigen is not known. This record comes from a study of cytomegalovirus exposure and HLA in healthy donors. Study-level points and caveats: A few V segments could not be told apart, such as TRBV6-2 and TRBV6-3, and were left out. Associated with cytomegalovirus, according to the listing, were 164 TCR beta chains. Donors belonging to an Asian-associated ancestry cluster reportedly showed fewer N-insertions in productive TCRs than the roughly 680-donor mean, according to what a later analysis found. For presence/absence analyses, sequencing depth was assumed to be roughly uniform across donors.

The study ran its PCR with 60 Vbeta and 13 Jbeta primers. The data were produced by immunoSEQ multiplex PCR, yet TCRdb's version contains in-frame clones alone and is incomplete. Here the sample spans about 130,000 clones, about 71% being singletons. Trimming stripped 4 bases from V and 2 bases from J, with 13 bases between. CDR3 length equals 14 residues. From germline, CDR1 is SGHRS and CDR2 YFSETQ. The sequencing input was PBMCs. This sequence originates from a woman aged 60 to 75 in good health and CMV-seropositive. The genes are TRBV5-1 and TRBJ2-7; D ambiguous. The CDR3 coding sequence is TGCGCCAGCAGCCCGCCCGCAGGTACCTACGAGCAGTACTTC. Protein: CASSPPAGTYEQYF.